This entry features one TCR beta chain sequence. The data derive from a study of CDR3 diversity in severe acne. Germline lookup yields CDR1 SGHRS and CDR2 YFSETQ. After removal of 0 bases from V and 4 bases from J, the junction contained 20 bases not matched to a gene. CDR3 length: 20 amino acids. TCRdb processed the PCR reads anew with MiXCR; each CDR3 protein has one entry. The sample carries around 91,000 distinct CDR3 sequences, under 65% recorded once. The chain combines TRBV5-1 with TRBJ1-2; 8 positions match TRBD1. Sequenced: blood. This clonotype was sampled from a male donor in good health, without acne. Written as DNA, the CDR3 is TGCGCCAGCAGCTTGGATTGGTCAGGGGGCGCCGTTTTGGCCGTCTATGGCTACACCTTC. Translation gives CASSLDWSGGAVLAVYGYTF.